The 13 T cell receptor beta chains below all came from one sample that was sequenced in a study of T cells after yellow fever vaccination (dated by TCRdb to between 2018 and 2021). The method behind the library was 5' RACE. The instrument given in TCRdb is Illumina NovaSeq 6000. The public sequencing data were trimmed at Q25 with fastp and processed into clonotypes with MiXCR by TCRdb, which kept only in-frame beta chains. Here each entry gathers all rows of one CDR3 protein and keeps the most common genes and DNA. Across this sample there are 340,000 or so distinct CDR3 sequences, with roughly an eighth seen only once. Around 3% of the sample goes to the ten largest clones. The meaning of the sample's treatment or condition label: live attenuated yellow fever vaccine strain. The source was CD4+ T cells sorted from PBMCs, collected 15 days after the yellow fever booster vaccination. These TCRs come from a man aged 18 to 35 who received the YFV17D yellow fever vaccine.

The sample holds many counts of this clonotype. The chain recombines TRBV5-1 with TRBJ2-1; D is unclear. The CDR3 is 11 amino acids. Trimming pared 1 base from V and 8 bases from J, leaving 4 bases between. Germline-derived CDR1 and CDR2 are SGHRS and YFSETQ. The CDR3 spells CASSLRDEQFF. The CDR3, as DNA: TGCGCCAGCAGCTTGCGCGATGAGCAGTTCTTC.

The rearrangement joins TRBV5-6 to TRBJ1-2; perhaps TRBD1 as D (5 bases). Germline V CDR1 and CDR2: SGHDT, YYEEEE. There are 15 residues in the CDR3. Deletions cut 4 bases from V and 1 base from J, with 14 bases between. In DNA, the CDR3 is TGTGCCAGCAGCCTGGGGGACGGAGATAACTATGGCTACACCTTC. Amino acids: CASSLGDGDNYGYTF.

The chain recombines TRBV5-1 with TRBJ1-1, with 8 bases identical to TRBD1. The V gene end was trimmed by 0 bases and the J gene end by 6 bases; junction bases not matched to a gene: 4. CDR3 length equals 14 residues. Germline V CDR1 and CDR2: SGHRS, YFSETQ. CDR3 sequence (DNA): TGCGCCAGCAGCTTGGCAGGGACAGGCGCTGAAGCTTTCTTT. Amino acids: CASSLAGTGAEAFF.

The rearrangement links TRBV4-1 to TRBJ1-5; D possibly corresponds to TRBD1 (6 bases). Germline lookup yields CDR1 MGHRA and CDR2 YSYEKL. This CDR3 comprises 17 residues. V gave up 2 bases and J gave up 3 bases, with 17 bases separating them. The CDR3 sequence is CASSQLFRGQVNQPQHF. The CDR3 DNA reads TGCGCCAGCAGCCAACTTTTTAGGGGACAAGTCAATCAGCCCCAGCATTTT.

This clonotype was detected many times. The chain combines TRBV5-1 with TRBJ2-1, with TRBD2 matching over 7 bases. The V gene end was trimmed by 4 bases and the J gene end by 9 bases; junction bases not matched to a gene: 10. CDR3 size: 14 residues. CDR1 is SGHRS, CDR2 YFSETQ, per germline. CDR3 loop: CASSILGLESEQFF. The CDR3 DNA reads as TGCGCCAGCAGCATTCTCGGACTAGAATCTGAGCAGTTCTTC.

This clonotype was recorded many times. V usage is TRBV9 and J usage is TRBJ2-7, with D possibly being TRBD1 or TRBD2 (5 bases each). The V gene lost 0 bases and the J gene lost 2 bases, with 12 bases spanning the gap. Germline CDR1 SGDLS, CDR2 YYNGEE. The CDR3 totals 15 residues. The CDR3 reads CASSVAGTDPYEQYF. The CDR3 bases are TGTGCCAGCAGCGTAGCTGGGACGGACCCCTACGAGCAGTACTTC. The complete variable domain, with remaining parts taken from reference TRBV9 and TRBJ2-7, reads DSGVTQTPKHLITATGQRVTLRCSPRSGDLSVYWYQQSLDQGLQFLIQYYNGEERAKGNILERFSAQQFPDLHSELNLSSLELGDSALYFCASSVAGTDPYEQYFGPGTRLTVT.

CDR3 coding DNA: TGTGCCAGCAGCCAGGGACAGACTGATGGCTACACCTTC. Translating gives CASSQGQTDGYTF. This chain links TRBV6-5 with TRBJ1-2, with 7 bases identical to TRBD1. There are 13 residues in the CDR3. Germline CDR1 MNHEY, CDR2 SVGAGI. V dropped 6 bases and J dropped 6; count of bases not matched to a gene: 7.

The chain links TRBV7-9 to TRBJ1-5, with a weak D call TRBD1 (6 bases). This CDR3 contains 15 residues. V was pared by 1 base and J by 6 bases, with 13 bases between. Germline values: CDR1 SEHNR, CDR2 FQNEAQ (reference sequence). CDR3 sequence: CASSLGSGVPQPQHF. CDR3 DNA sequence: TGTGCCAGCAGCTTAGGGTCAGGGGTTCCTCAGCCCCAGCATTTT.

This rearrangement joins TRBV28 to TRBJ2-5, with a weak D call TRBD1 (6 bases). Germline lookup yields CDR1 MDHEN and CDR2 SYDVKM. The V and J ends lost 4 bases and 4 bases respectively, with 16 bases between them. The length of the CDR3 is 15 residues. The CDR3 DNA reads TGTGCCAGCAGTTCTGGGGGCGCAGAAGGAGAGACCCAGTACTTC. Protein: CASSSGGAEGETQYF.

In this sample, this clonotype turned up a few times. The chain recombines TRBV5-1 with TRBJ2-3, with D unresolved. The ends were cut back, 0 bases at V and 2 bases at J, with 13 bases in the middle. The CDR3 length is 16 residues. CDR1 is SGHRS and CDR2 is YFSETQ in the germline V gene. The CDR3 DNA follows: TGCGCCAGCAGCTTGGCCTTGTCAGCGACCACAGATACGCAGTATTTT. Its translation: CASSLALSATTDTQYF.

This clonotype was found many times. The rearrangement links TRBV4-2 to TRBJ2-3, with TRBD2 as a possible D gene (6 bases). There are 13 residues in the CDR3. Germline loops: CDR1 LGHNA, CDR2 YNFKEQ. The germline V and J ends were trimmed by 4 bases and 6 bases, with 11 bases remaining between them. The CDR3 here is CASSLHGGDTQYF. Here the CDR3 DNA reads TGTGCCAGCAGCCTCCATGGGGGGGATACGCAGTATTTT.

The chain combines TRBV10-1 with TRBJ1-4; D unresolved. Germline CDR1 and CDR2: WNHNN and SYGVQD (reference sequence). The CDR3 extends over 9 amino acids. V was clipped by 9 bases and J by 14 bases, with 10 bases between them. The CDR3 bases are TGCGCCAGGACCCCTCGCCTGTTTTTT. The encoded protein is CARTPRLFF.

In its sample, this clonotype was seen a few times. The CDR3, as DNA: TGTGCCAGCAGCTTGGGGCTAGCGCAGTACACCGGGGAGCTGTTTTTT. This translates into CASSLGLAQYTGELFF. The chain uses TRBV5-4 and TRBJ2-2; D might be TRBD2 (6 bases). Between the trimmed V and J ends, which lost 0 bases and 3 bases, there was a span of 12 bases. Germline V gives CDR1 SGHNT, CDR2 YYREEE (reference sequence). The CDR3 spans 16 residues. The full variable domain, rest sourced from reference TRBV5-4 and TRBJ2-2, is ETGVTQSPTHLIKTRGQQVTLRCSSQSGHNTVSWYQQALGQGPQFIFQYYREEENGRGNFPPRFSGLQFPNYSSELNVNALELDDSALYLCASSLGLAQYTGELFFGEGSRLTVL.